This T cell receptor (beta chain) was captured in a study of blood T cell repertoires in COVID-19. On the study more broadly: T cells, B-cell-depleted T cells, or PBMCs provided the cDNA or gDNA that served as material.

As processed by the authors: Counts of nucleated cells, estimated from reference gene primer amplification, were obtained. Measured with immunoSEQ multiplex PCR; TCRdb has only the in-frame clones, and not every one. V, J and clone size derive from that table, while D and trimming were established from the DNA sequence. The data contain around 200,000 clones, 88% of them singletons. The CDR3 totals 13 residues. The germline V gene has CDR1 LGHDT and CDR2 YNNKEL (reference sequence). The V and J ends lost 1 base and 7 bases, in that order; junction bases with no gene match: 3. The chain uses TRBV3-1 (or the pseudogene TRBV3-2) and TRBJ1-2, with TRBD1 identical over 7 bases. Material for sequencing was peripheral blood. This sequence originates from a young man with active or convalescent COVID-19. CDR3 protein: CASSQGQGFGYTF. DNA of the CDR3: TGTGCCAGCAGCCAAGGACAGGGATTTGGCTACACCTTC.